These 27 T cell receptor beta chains were sequenced from one sample in a study of T cell clonality in common variable immunodeficiency (dated by TCRdb to 2014 to 2015). Library preparation employed the immunoSEQ multiplex PCR assay. The clones in this table, taken by TCRdb from immuneACCESS, are in-frame only. Not every clone is retained; where verified, under half of the shortfall comes from an unresolved V gene, and the cause of the rest is unknown. With some 32,000 clones recorded, this sample contains no clone counted only once. The leading ten clones occupy about 4.5% of the sample. The source material was peripheral blood mononuclear cells. These receptors all stem from a person aged 18 to 75 in good health.

This clone was seen many times. The CDR3 is cut off 3 residues early in the read; its end comes from the germline J gene. The chain carries TRBV6-4 and TRBJ1-1, with D perhaps TRBD1 (5 bases). Germline V lookup: CDR1 MRHNA, CDR2 SNTAGT. Trimming took off 10 bases at V and 4 bases at J, with 16 bases between the two ends. CDR3 length equals 13 residues. The part of the CDR3 DNA that was read is TGTGCCACAAGGACAAGTTCAACCACTGAA. Translated: CATRTSSTTE. In full, the CDR3 is CATRTSSTTEAFF.

This clone has more than one count but fewer than ten. The CDR3 end falls 3 residues outside the read, so it is completed with the germline J gene. V usage is TRBV5-1 and J usage is TRBJ2-3; D possibly corresponds to TRBD1 (6 bases). The germline V and J ends were trimmed by 1 base and 7 bases, with 13 bases remaining between them. Looked up from germline, CDR1 is SGHRS and CDR2 is YFSETQ. This CDR3 is 14 amino acids long. CDR3 amino acids: CASSLSQGPYTQYF. Incomplete CDR3 DNA: TGCGCCAGCAGCTTGTCTCAGGGGCCATATACG.

Notes on this clone: The CDR3 is cut off 3 residues early in the read; its end comes from the germline J gene. This chain joins TRBV7-8 and TRBJ1-2; a possible D gene is TRBD1 (6 bases). Germline V gene data show CDR1 as SGHVS and CDR2 as FQNEAQ. V gave up 5 bases and J gave up 0 bases, with 10 bases separating them. The CDR3 totals 14 residues. The CDR3 loop is CASSPRQANYGYTF. The sequenced CDR3 bases are TGTGCCAGCAGCCCTAGACAGGCTAACTATGGC.

This clone was seen a few times. Read sequence stops 3 residues before the CDR3 end, and the germline J gene provides the missing end. The rearrangement links TRBV19 to TRBJ2-1; 11 bases match TRBD2. Germline CDR1 and CDR2: LNHDA and SQIVND (reference sequence). There are 18 residues in the CDR3. V lost 5 bases, J lost 4 bases, and 13 bases stayed unmatched. The CDR3 spells CASSSRLAGGWAYNEQFF. The part of the CDR3 DNA that was read is TGTGCCAGTAGTTCACGGCTAGCGGGAGGTTGGGCTTACAATGAG. The full variable domain, its missing parts supplied by reference TRBV19 and TRBJ2-1, is DGGITQSPKYLFRKEGQNVTLSCEQNLNHDAMYWYRQDPGQGLRLIYYSQIVNDFQKGDIAEGYSVSREKKESFPLTVTSAQKNPTAFYLCASSSRLAGGWAYNEQFFGPGTRLTVL.

Regarding this clone: The CDR3 is cut off 3 residues early in the read; its end comes from the germline J gene. V usage is TRBV5-1 and J usage is TRBJ2-3, with TRBD1 as a possible D gene (6 bases). From germline, CDR1 is SGHRS and CDR2 YFSETQ. This CDR3 has 14 residues. Here the CDR3 reads CASSLQGAEETQYF. The sequenced part of the CDR3 DNA is TGCGCCAGCAGCCTACAGGGTGCGGAAGAGACG.

This clone was picked up a small number of times. Read sequence stops 3 residues before the CDR3 end, and the germline J gene provides the missing end. The chain has TRBV19 and TRBJ1-1; 8 nucleotides line up with TRBD1. The length of the CDR3 is 16 residues. The V and J ends lost 10 bases and 4 bases, in that order; junction bases with no gene match: 17. Germline CDR1 reads LNHDA; CDR2 reads SQIVND (reference sequence). The part of the CDR3 DNA that was read is TGTGCCACTACCTCGACAGGGGCGAAGGGGAGCACTGAA. As protein: CATTSTGAKGSTE. The full CDR3 reads CATTSTGAKGSTEAFF.

This clone has only a few counts. Read data end 3 residues before the CDR3 end; the end is taken from the germline J gene. This chain connects TRBV5-1 to TRBJ2-7; 12 bases match TRBD2. V lost 4 bases and J lost 3; bases outside the gene matches: 5. The CDR3 covers 15 residues. Looked up from germline, CDR1 is SGHRS and CDR2 is YFSETQ. CDR3 DNA (partial): TGCGCCAGCAGCACCCCTAGCGGGAGGGTCTACGAG. Amino acid sequence: CASSTPSGRVYE. The full CDR3 protein reads CASSTPSGRVYEQYF.

This clone showed up many times. The CDR3 extends 3 residues past the end of the read, so its final part is completed from the germline J gene. Other DNA sequences of this sample code for an identical CDR3. This chain links TRBV19 with TRBJ1-2; possibly TRBD1 for D (5 bases). This CDR3 region has 12 residues. From germline, CDR1 is LNHDA and CDR2 SQIVND (reference sequence). The part of the CDR3 DNA that was read is TGTGCCAGTAGTACCCCGACAGAGGGC. It encodes CASSTPTEG. In full, the CDR3 reads CASSTPTEGYTF.

The sample holds many counts of this clone. The CDR3 extends 3 residues past the end of the read, so its final part is completed from the germline J gene. V usage is TRBV27 and J usage is TRBJ1-6; D perhaps matches TRBD1 (6 bases). The CDR3 consists of 14 residues. The germline V gene encodes CDR1 MNHEY and CDR2 SMNVEV (reference sequence). With 2 bases removed from V and 8 bases from J, the gap between germline ends came to 10 bases. CDR3 residues: CASSLAGDDSPLHF. The covered CDR3 bases are TGTGCCAGCAGTTTAGCAGGGGACGATTCACCC.

The sample holds many counts of this clone. Sequencing ends 3 residues short of the CDR3 end; the germline J gene provides the rest. V is TRBV29-1 and J is TRBJ2-1; D ambiguous. The V end lost 3 bases, the J end lost 4 bases, and 4 bases lay between the germline ends. The germline V gene encodes CDR1 SQVTM and CDR2 ANQGSEA. The CDR3 is 11 amino acids. This CDR3 is CSVDNYNEQFF. The DNA read from the CDR3 is TGCAGCGTTGACAATTACAATGAG.

This clone was seen repeatedly, ten times or more. The read ends 3 residues shy of where the CDR3 ends; the end is completed using the germline J gene. The V and J genes are TRBV7-3 and TRBJ2-1; 11 bases fit TRBD2. V lost 1 base, J lost 7 bases, and 3 bases stayed unmatched. The CDR3 covers 15 residues. CDR1 is SGHTA, CDR2 FQGTGA, per germline. CDR3 region: CASSLIAGGRNEQFF. The sequenced CDR3 bases are TGTGCCAGCAGCTTAATAGCGGGAGGGCGAAATGAG.

This clone has at least ten counts. The read comes to an end 3 residues before the CDR3 does, leaving the germline J gene to fill in the end. The rearrangement links TRBV18 to TRBJ1-6; 10 nucleotides line up with TRBD1. This CDR3 has 13 amino acids. CDR1 is KGHSH and CDR2 is LQKENI in the germline V gene. Germline trimming cut 3 bases from V and 10 bases from J; bases unmatched to any gene: 0. This CDR3 reads CASSPGQGSPLHF. The CDR3 DNA, read in part, is TGTGCCAGCTCACCGGGACAGGGGTCACCC.

For this clone: The read terminates 3 residues ahead of where the CDR3 ends, so the germline J gene completes it. This chain links TRBV11-3 with TRBJ2-3; TRBD1 might be the D (6 bases). V was clipped by 0 bases and J by 3 bases, with 10 bases between them. The CDR3 sequence is 15 residues long. Per the germline V gene, CDR1 is SGHNT and CDR2 is YENEEA. The CDR3 DNA, read in part, is TGTGCCAGCAGCTTAGACGGACAGTCGACAGATACG. Protein product: CASSLDGQSTDT. The entire CDR3 is CASSLDGQSTDTQYF.

This clone was counted between two and nine times. The read finishes 3 residues shy of the CDR3 end, and the germline J gene is used to complete it. V gene TRBV18 combines with J gene TRBJ2-2; TRBD2 might be the D (5 bases). The CDR3 totals 18 residues. Germline CDR1 KGHSH, CDR2 LQKENI. The CDR3 spells CASSPSWSAIATNEKLFF. The covered CDR3 bases are TGTGCCAGCTCACCGAGCTGGTCCGCGATAGCGACTAATGAAAAG.

This clone was observed many times. The read terminates 3 residues ahead of where the CDR3 ends, so the germline J gene completes it. The rearrangement uses TRBV12-5 and TRBJ2-2; 7 bases agree with TRBD1. V lost 8 bases to trimming and J lost 1 base; unmatched junction nucleotides: 7. The CDR3 extends over 15 amino acids. The V gene's germline CDR1 is LGHNT and CDR2 FRNRAP. The chain's CDR3 is CASSLYRGNTGELFF. The sequenced part of the CDR3 DNA is TGTGCTAGTAGCCTATACAGGGGGAACACCGGGGAG.

In this sample, this clone turned up a few times. The read finishes 3 residues shy of the CDR3 end, and the germline J gene is used to complete it. The rearrangement links TRBV7-9 to TRBJ1-1; no clear D. CDR3 length equals 12 residues. The germline CDR1 and CDR2 sequences are SEHNR and FQNEAQ (reference sequence). CDR3 bases read: TGTGCCAGCAGCTTGGTCGGCAGGGAA. Translation: CASSLVGRE. The whole CDR3 region reads CASSLVGREAFF.

There are many counts of this clone. The CDR3 end is not reached by the read, which stops 3 residues before it; the germline J gene fills it in. This chain connects TRBV20-1 to TRBJ2-3; 9 bases are shared with TRBD1. Germline CDR1 DFQATT, CDR2 SNEGSKA (reference sequence). The CDR3 spans 13 residues. With 6 bases clipped from V and 4 bases from J, the junction kept 5 bases outside the gene matches. The part of the CDR3 DNA that was read is TGCAGTGCCCCCACAGGGGGCCCAGATACG. It encodes CSAPTGGPDT. The full CDR3 is CSAPTGGPDTQYF.

This clone was picked up many times. CDR3 sequence: CASSIATGSYEQYF. The covered CDR3 bases are TGTGCCAGTAGTATCGCGACGGGTTCCTACGAG. This chain links TRBV19 with TRBJ2-7; D remains ambiguous. The read stops 3 residues short of the end of the CDR3; the missing end is completed from the germline J gene. Germline V gene lookup returns CDR1 LNHDA and CDR2 SQIVND (reference sequence). The CDR3 totals 14 residues. V was pared by 3 bases and J by 1 base, with 10 bases between.

This clone was counted ten times or more. The CDR3 DNA, read in part, is TGTGCCAGCAGCCCTACAGGACCTTCAGATCAGCCC. Its translation is CASSPTGPSDQP. The whole CDR3 sequence reads CASSPTGPSDQPQHF. The V gene is TRBV11-2, the J gene TRBJ1-5, with D possibly TRBD1 on 5 matching bases. The read ends 3 residues early relative to the CDR3; the germline J gene fills the gap. Between the trimmed V and J ends, which lost 5 bases and 5 bases, there was a span of 16 bases. Per germline, CDR1 SGHAT and CDR2 FQNNGV. This CDR3 is built from 15 residues.

This clone was counted ten times or more. The read gets to within 3 residues of the CDR3 end, and the germline J gene fills in the rest. The rearrangement links TRBV29-1 to TRBJ2-7, with 9 bases that match TRBD1. Trimming removed 6 bases from V and 2 bases from J; junction bases left unmatched: 11. This CDR3 has 15 amino acids. Germline values: CDR1 SQVTM, CDR2 ANQGSEA. CDR3 bases read: TGCAGCGTATCCGGGACAGGGACACATCCCTACGAG. It encodes CSVSGTGTHPYE. The entire CDR3 sequence reads CSVSGTGTHPYEQYF.

The table lists this clone with many counts. The CDR3 end falls 3 residues outside the read, so it is completed with the germline J gene. V gene TRBV5-1 combines with J gene TRBJ2-5; TRBD1 is a possible D gene (5 bases). CDR3 size: 14 residues. Trimming cost V 0 bases and J 4 bases, with 10 bases left between them. CDR1 is SGHRS, CDR2 YFSETQ, per germline. This CDR3 reads CASSLGQFRETQYF. The sequenced part of the CDR3 DNA is TGCGCCAGCAGCTTGGGACAGTTCCGAGAGACC.

This clone was counted many times. The read finishes 3 residues shy of the CDR3 end, and the germline J gene is used to complete it. This rearrangement joins TRBV6-1 to TRBJ1-1; TRBD1 agrees at 8 bases. V shed 4 bases and J 5 bases; nucleotides not matched to a gene: 6. The CDR3 length is 14 residues. The germline CDR1 and CDR2 sequences are MNHNS and SASEGT. The CDR3 here is CASSAQGARTEAFF. The sequenced part of the CDR3 DNA is TGTGCCAGCAGTGCCCAGGGGGCTCGGACTGAA.

This clone was observed many times. The CDR3 end is not reached by the read, which stops 3 residues before it; the germline J gene fills it in. The rearrangement links TRBV19 to TRBJ1-6; no reliable D call. CDR3 length: 15 residues. The V end lost 1 base, the J end lost 6 bases, and 10 bases lay between the germline ends. The germline gives CDR1 LNHDA, CDR2 SQIVND (reference sequence). CDR3 sequence: CASSIGRVINSPLHF. The CDR3 bases that were read are TGTGCCAGTAGTATAGGCCGGGTGATTAATTCACCC.

This clone was picked up many times. The observed sequence ends 3 residues before the CDR3 terminus, with the missing tail filled in from the germline J gene. The chain joins TRBV20-1 to TRBJ1-2, with TRBD1 matching 8 bases. The CDR3 contains 13 residues. V gave up 6 bases and J gave up 7 bases; unmatched junction bases: 10. Germline V gene lookup returns CDR1 DFQATT and CDR2 SNEGSKA (reference sequence). The CDR3 reads CSAEDSDRGGYTF. CDR3 DNA (partial): TGCAGTGCCGAAGACTCTGACAGGGGTGGC.

The table lists this clone with many counts. The sequence runs out 3 residues before the end of the CDR3; the remainder is reconstructed from the germline J gene. V gene TRBV5-4 combines with J gene TRBJ1-4, with 10 bases fitting TRBD1. The germline V gene has CDR1 SGHNT and CDR2 YYREEE (reference sequence). The CDR3 loop spans 15 amino acids. The ends lost 5 bases at V and 7 bases at J; junction bases unmatched: 8. CDR3 DNA (partial): TGTGCCAGCAGTCCCGGGACAGGGGTGGGTGAAAAA. Translation gives CASSPGTGVGEK. The CDR3, in full, reads CASSPGTGVGEKLFF. The complete variable domain, with remaining parts taken from reference TRBV5-4 and TRBJ1-4, reads ETGVTQSPTHLIKTRGQQVTLRCSSQSGHNTVSWYQQALGQGPQFIFQYYREEENGRGNFPPRFSGLQFPNYSSELNVNALELDDSALYLCASSPGTGVGEKLFFGSGTQLSVL.

This clone was observed at least ten times. The CDR3 goes on 3 residues after the read ends, and that part is filled in from the germline J gene. V usage is TRBV2 and J usage is TRBJ2-3; TRBD2 might be the D (6 bases). The CDR3 is 17 amino acids. In germline, CDR1 is SNHLY, CDR2 FYNNEI. Trimming removed 1 base at V and 2 bases at J, with 16 bases between. The sequenced part of the CDR3 DNA is TGTGCCAGCAGTGAAGGCCTAACTAGCCCCCACACAGATACG. Its translation: CASSEGLTSPHTDT. The complete CDR3 sequence is CASSEGLTSPHTDTQYF.

This clone was found many times. The read terminates 3 residues before the CDR3 end, so the remaining end is supplied by the germline J gene. The V gene is TRBV7-2, the J gene TRBJ2-5; TRBD1 matches at 7 bases. From germline, CDR1 is SGHTA and CDR2 FQGNSA. V lost 5 bases, J lost 2 bases, and 8 bases stayed unmatched. The CDR3 has 15 amino acids. The CDR3 loop is CASSPDRDLQETQYF. The CDR3 bases that were read are TGTGCCAGCAGCCCCGACAGGGATCTACAAGAGACC.